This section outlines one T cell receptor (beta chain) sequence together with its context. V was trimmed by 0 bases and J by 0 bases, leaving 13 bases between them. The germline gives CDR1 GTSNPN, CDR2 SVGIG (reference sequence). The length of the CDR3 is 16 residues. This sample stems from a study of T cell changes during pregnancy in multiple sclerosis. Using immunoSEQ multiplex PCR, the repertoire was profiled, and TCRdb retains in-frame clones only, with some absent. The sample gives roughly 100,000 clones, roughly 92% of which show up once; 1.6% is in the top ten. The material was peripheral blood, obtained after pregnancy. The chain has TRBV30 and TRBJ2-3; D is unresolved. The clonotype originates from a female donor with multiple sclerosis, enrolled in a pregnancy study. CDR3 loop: CAWSVQSPASTDTQYF. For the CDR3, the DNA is TGTGCCTGGAGTGTACAGTCCCCGGCTAGCACAGATACGCAGTATTTT.